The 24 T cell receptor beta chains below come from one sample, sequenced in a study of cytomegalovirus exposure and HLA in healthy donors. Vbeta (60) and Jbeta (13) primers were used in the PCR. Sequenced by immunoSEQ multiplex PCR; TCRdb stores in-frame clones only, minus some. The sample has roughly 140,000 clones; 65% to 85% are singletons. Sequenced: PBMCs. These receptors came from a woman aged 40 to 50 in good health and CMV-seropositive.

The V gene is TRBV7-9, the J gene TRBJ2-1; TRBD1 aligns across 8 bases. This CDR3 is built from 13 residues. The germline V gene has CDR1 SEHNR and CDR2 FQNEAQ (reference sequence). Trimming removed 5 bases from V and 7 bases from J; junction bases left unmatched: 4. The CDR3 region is CASSTRTGNEQFF. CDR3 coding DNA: TGTGCCAGCAGCACCCGGACAGGGAATGAGCAGTTCTTC.

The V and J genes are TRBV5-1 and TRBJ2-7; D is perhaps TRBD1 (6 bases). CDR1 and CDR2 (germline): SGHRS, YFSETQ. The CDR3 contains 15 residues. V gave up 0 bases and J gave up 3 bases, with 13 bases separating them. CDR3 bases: TGCGCCAGCAGCTTGGTGTCGGACAGAGGCTACGAGCAGTACTTC. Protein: CASSLVSDRGYEQYF.

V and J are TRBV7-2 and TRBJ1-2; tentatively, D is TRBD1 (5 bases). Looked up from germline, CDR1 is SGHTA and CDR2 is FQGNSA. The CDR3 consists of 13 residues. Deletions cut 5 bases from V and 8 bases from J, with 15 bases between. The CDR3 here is CASSRPGLGGYTF. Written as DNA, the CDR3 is TGTGCCAGCAGCCGTCCAGGGTTGGGGGGCTACACCTTC.

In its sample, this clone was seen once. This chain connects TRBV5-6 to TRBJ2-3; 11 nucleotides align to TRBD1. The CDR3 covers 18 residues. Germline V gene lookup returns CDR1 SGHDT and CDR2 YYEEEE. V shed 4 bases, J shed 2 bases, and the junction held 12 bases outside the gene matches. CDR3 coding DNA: TGTGCCAGCAGCGGAACTGGGACAGGGGGTTTATACACAGATACGCAGTATTTT. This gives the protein CASSGTGTGGLYTDTQYF. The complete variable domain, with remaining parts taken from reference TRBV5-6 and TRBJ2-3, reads DAGVTQSPTHLIKTRGQQVTLRCSPKSGHDTVSWYQQALGQGPQFIFQYYEEEERQRGNFPDRFSGHQFPNYSSELNVNALLLGDSALYLCASSGTGTGGLYTDTQYFGPGTRLTVL.

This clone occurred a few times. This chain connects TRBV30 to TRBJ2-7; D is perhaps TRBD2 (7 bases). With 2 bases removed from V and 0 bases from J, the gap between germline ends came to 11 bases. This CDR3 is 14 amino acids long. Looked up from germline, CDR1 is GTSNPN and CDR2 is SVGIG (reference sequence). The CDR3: CAWSRGGSSYEQYF. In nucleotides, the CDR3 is TGTGCCTGGAGTAGGGGGGGGAGCTCCTACGAGCAGTACTTC.

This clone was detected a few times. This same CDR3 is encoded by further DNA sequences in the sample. The CDR3 sequence: CASSSGQPNTEAFF. As DNA, the CDR3 is TGCGCCAGCAGCTCTGGACAACCGAACACTGAAGCTTTCTTT. The chain couples TRBV5-1 to TRBJ1-1; D might be TRBD1 (5 bases). This CDR3 is 14 amino acids long. CDR1 is SGHRS, CDR2 YFSETQ, per germline. Trimming took 3 bases from V and 1 from J, leaving 10 bases between them.

The CDR3 here is CASSFGFGGNTIYF. DNA for the CDR3: TGCGCCAGCAGCTTTGGGTTCGGGGGAAACACCATATATTTT. V usage is TRBV5-1 and J usage is TRBJ1-3, with no clear D. V shed 2 bases and J shed 4 bases, with 10 bases lying between them. CDR1 is SGHRS and CDR2 is YFSETQ in the germline V gene. This CDR3 is 14 amino acids long. The variable domain in full, with the rest retrieved from reference TRBV5-1 and TRBJ1-3, is KAGVTQTPRYLIKTRGQQVTLSCSPISGHRSVSWYQQTPGQGLQFLFEYFSETQRNKGNFPGRFSGRQFSNSRSEMNVSTLELGDSALYLCASSFGFGGNTIYFGEGSWLTVV.

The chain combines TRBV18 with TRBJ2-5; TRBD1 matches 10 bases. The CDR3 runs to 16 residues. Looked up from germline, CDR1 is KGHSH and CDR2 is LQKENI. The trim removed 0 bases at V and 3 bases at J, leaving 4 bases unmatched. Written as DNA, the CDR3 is TGTGCCAGCTCACCACCGTACGGACAGGGGGAAGAGACCCAGTACTTC. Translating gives CASSPPYGQGEETQYF.

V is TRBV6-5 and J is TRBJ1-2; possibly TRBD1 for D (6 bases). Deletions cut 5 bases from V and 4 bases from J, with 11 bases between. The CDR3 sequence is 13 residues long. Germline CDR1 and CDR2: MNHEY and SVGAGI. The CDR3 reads CASSPRTAYGYTF. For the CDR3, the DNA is TGTGCCAGCAGTCCGCGGACAGCCTATGGCTACACCTTC.

Here the CDR3 DNA reads TGTGCCAGCAGTCGGGCGGGGGTGATAACCGGGGAGCTGTTTTTT. Amino acids: CASSRAGVITGELFF. The chain links TRBV2 to TRBJ2-2; the match to TRBD2 covers 7 bases. The CDR3 is 15 amino acids. After removal of 5 bases from V and 5 bases from J, the junction contained 8 bases not matched to a gene. The germline gives CDR1 SNHLY, CDR2 FYNNEI.

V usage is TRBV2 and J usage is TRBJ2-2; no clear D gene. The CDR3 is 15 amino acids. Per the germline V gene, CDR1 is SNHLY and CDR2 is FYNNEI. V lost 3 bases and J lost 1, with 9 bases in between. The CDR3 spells CASSEEHLNTGELFF. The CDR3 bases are TGTGCCAGCAGTGAGGAGCACTTGAACACCGGGGAGCTGTTTTTT.

The CDR3, as DNA: TGTGCCAGCAGGGGGCGGACAGGGCTTTTTGGCTACACCTTC. Translating it yields CASRGRTGLFGYTF. V and J are TRBV28 and TRBJ1-2; 8 positions match TRBD1. This CDR3 has 14 residues. The germline V gene encodes CDR1 MDHEN and CDR2 SYDVKM. V was clipped by 6 bases and J by 7 bases; unmatched bases: 10.

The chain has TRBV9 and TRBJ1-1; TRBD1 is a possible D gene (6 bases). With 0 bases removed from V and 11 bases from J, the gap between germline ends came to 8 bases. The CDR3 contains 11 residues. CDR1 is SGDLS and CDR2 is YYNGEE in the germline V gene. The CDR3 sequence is CASSVDQGAFF. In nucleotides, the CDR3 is TGTGCCAGCAGCGTAGACCAGGGGGCTTTCTTT.

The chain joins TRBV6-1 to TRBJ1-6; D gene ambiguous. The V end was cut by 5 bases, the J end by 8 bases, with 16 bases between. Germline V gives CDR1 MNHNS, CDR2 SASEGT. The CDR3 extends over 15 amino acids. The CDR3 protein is CASSLSGADDSPLHF. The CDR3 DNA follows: TGTGCCAGCAGTCTCTCAGGCGCAGACGATTCACCCCTCCACTTT.

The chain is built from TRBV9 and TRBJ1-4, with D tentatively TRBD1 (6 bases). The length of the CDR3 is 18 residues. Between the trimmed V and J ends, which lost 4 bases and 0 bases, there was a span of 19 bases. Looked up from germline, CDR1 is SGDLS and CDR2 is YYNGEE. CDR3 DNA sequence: TGTGCCAGCAGCCCACAGGGACGCGTGGGGGCAACTAATGAAAAACTGTTTTTT. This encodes CASSPQGRVGATNEKLFF.

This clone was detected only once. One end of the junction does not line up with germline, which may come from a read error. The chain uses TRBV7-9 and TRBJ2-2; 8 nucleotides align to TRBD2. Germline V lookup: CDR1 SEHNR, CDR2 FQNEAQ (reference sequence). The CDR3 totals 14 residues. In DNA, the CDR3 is TGTTCCAGCAGCTTCGGGGGGGGCACCGGGGAGCTGTTTTTT. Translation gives CSSSFGGGTGELFF.

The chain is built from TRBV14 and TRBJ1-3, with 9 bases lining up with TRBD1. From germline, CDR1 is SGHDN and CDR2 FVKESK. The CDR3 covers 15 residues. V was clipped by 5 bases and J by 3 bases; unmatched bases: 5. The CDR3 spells CASSLQGAIGNTIYF. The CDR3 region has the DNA TGTGCCAGCAGCTTACAGGGGGCAATTGGAAACACCATATATTTT.

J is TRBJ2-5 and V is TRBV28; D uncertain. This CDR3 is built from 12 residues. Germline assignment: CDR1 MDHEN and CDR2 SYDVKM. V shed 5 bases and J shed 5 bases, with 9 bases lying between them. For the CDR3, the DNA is TGTGCCAGCAGTGTGCGCCATGAGACCCAGTACTTC. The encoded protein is CASSVRHETQYF.

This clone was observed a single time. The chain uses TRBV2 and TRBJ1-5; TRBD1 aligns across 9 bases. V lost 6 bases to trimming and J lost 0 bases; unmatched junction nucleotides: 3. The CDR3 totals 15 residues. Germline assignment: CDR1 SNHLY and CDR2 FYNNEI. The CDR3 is CASRKDRGSNQPQHF. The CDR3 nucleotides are TGTGCCAGCAGGAAGGACAGGGGTAGCAATCAGCCCCAGCATTTT.

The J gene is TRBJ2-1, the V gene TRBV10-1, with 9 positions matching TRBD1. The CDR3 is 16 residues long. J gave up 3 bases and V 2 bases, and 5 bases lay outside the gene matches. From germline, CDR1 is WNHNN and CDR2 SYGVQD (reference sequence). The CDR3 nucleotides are TGCGCCAGCAGTGAGCACCGGGACAGGGACTACAATGAGCAGTTCTTC. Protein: CASSEHRDRDYNEQFF.

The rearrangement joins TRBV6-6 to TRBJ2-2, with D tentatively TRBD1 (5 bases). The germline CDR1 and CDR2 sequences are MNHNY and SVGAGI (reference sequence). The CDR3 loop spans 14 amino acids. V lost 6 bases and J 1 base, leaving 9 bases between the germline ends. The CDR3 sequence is CASSSTGNTGELFF. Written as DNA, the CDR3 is TGTGCCAGCAGCTCTACAGGGAACACCGGGGAGCTGTTTTTT.

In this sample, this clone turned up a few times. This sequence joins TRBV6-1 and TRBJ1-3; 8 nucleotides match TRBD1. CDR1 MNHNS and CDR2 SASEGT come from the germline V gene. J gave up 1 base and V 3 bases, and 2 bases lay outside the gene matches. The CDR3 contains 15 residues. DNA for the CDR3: TGTGCCAGCAGTGACGGGACAGGTTCTGGAAACACCATATATTTT. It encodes CASSDGTGSGNTIYF.

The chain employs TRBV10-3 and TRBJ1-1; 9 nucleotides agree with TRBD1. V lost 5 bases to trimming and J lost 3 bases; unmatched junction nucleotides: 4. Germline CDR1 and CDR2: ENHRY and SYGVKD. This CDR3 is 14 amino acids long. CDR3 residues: CAISNRGQDTEAFF. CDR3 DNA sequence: TGTGCCATCAGTAACAGGGGGCAGGACACTGAAGCTTTCTTT.

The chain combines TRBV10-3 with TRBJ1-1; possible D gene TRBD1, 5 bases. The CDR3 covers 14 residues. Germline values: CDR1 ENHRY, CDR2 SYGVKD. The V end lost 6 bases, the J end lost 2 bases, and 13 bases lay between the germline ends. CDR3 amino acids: CAIRTQQGNTEAFF. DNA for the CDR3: TGTGCCATCAGAACCCAGCAGGGTAACACTGAAGCTTTCTTT.